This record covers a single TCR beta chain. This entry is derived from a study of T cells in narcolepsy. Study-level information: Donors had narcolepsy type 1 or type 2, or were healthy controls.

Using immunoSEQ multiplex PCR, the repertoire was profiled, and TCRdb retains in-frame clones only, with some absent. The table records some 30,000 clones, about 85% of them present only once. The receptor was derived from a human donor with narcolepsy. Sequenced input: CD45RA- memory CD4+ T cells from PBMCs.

CDR3 DNA: TGTGCCAGCAGCCCCAGCGGGAGAGGGGAGGCGGACACAGATACGCAGTATTTT. Amino acids: CASSPSGRGEADTDTQYF. The rearrangement uses TRBV7-4 and TRBJ2-3; 8 positions match TRBD2. Germline V CDR1 and CDR2: SGHVT, SQSDAQ. The CDR3 has 18 residues. The junction had 15 bases not matched to a gene; V was cut back by 5 bases and J by 2 bases.